The subject of this entry is one TCR beta chain. This CDR3 has 14 amino acids. V lost 3 bases and J lost 1; bases outside the gene matches: 1. CDR1 LNHDA and CDR2 SQIVND come from the germline V gene (reference sequence). Researchers amplified the TCR beta CDR3 regions from RNA transcripts. The HTBI set primed first-round TCR CDR3 RT-PCR. Each CDR3 protein is one row after TCRdb ran MiXCR on the multiplex PCR reads. The repertoire holds over 700,000 distinct CDR3 sequences, with 38% as singletons. Exclusion of a patient resulted from uncontrolled infection, other autoimmune disease, pregnancy or lactation. These data originate in a study of T cells in Graves' hyperthyroidism and ophthalmopathy.

The source is a man younger than 35 with Graves' hyperthyroidism. The chain joins TRBV19 to TRBJ1-1; 8 bases map to TRBD1. The specimen sequenced was blood. The CDR3 nucleotides read TGTGCCAGTAGTATGACAGGGGAGAACACTGAAGCTTTCTTT. This gives the protein CASSMTGENTEAFF. The full variable domain, with the rest looked up from reference TRBV19 and TRBJ1-1, is DGGITQSPKYLFRKEGQNVTLSCEQNLNHDAMYWYRQDPGQGLRLIYYSQIVNDFQKGDIAEGYSVSREKKESFPLTVTSAQKNPTAFYLCASSMTGENTEAFFGQGTRLTVV.